This entry describes one T cell receptor beta chain. Trimming left V 3 bases short and J 8 bases short, with 16 bases between. Per the germline V gene, CDR1 is GTSNPN and CDR2 is SVGIG (reference sequence). This CDR3 spans 13 amino acids. This specimen belongs to a study of hypomethylating agent response in myelodysplastic syndrome. Study background: About five patients were non-responders, while roughly six showed complete response or hematologic improvement.

Clones were sequenced by immunoSEQ multiplex PCR, and TCRdb holds only the in-frame ones, with some missing. The sample records approximately 6,800 clones, around 87% being singletons. This sequence originates from a human donor with myelodysplastic syndrome. Here the sequenced sample was bone marrow, taken before or after starting hypomethylating agent treatment for myelodysplastic syndrome (not recorded which). The chain carries TRBV30 and TRBJ1-1, with D possibly being TRBD1 (5 bases). CDR3 sequence: CAWSNRGGREAFF. DNA of the CDR3: TGTGCCTGGAGCAATCGGGGCGGGAGGGAAGCTTTCTTT.